This T cell receptor (beta chain) was sequenced for a study of T cell responses to AZD1222 COVID-19 vaccine (TCRdb year 2021). Background for the entire study: A total of about 240 trial participants underwent TCR sequencing, of whom 207 received two doses of AZD1222 and around 25 received two doses of the MenACWY control vaccine. Enrollment into the trials was organized by age into subgroups of 18-55, 56-69 and 70-plus years, and those subgroups contained roughly 140, 27 and 60 TCR-sequenced participants, respectively.

The full study reports these points: The 56-69-year group was small, and its depth increase did not reach significance, likely because of low power. The whole spike protein was spanned by vaccine-associated CD4 TCRs, and dominant responses were seen in regions 160-218 and 743-854. Conclusions about previously exposed vaccinees are limited because only 6 or 7 AZD1222 recipients were SARS-CoV-2 seropositive at baseline. Participants were mostly white British and included more females than males, and it was suggested by the authors that clonal diversity may have been underestimated. Because no day 14 peak-response samples were available, the repertoires could be characterized only after the peak T cell response. Spike-specific TCR breadth and depth rose significantly after two AZD1222 doses compared with day 0 and with MenACWY recipients. Reportedly, close to half of the unique spike-specific TCRs recognized epitopes lying outside the regions that are mutated in the B.1.351 and B.1.1.7 variants.

The CDR3 regions of human TCRbeta chains were subjected to immunosequencing. Processing in the source paper ran as follows. Repertoire TCRs were matched against a reference library of SARS-CoV-2-specific TCRs generated with the MIRA antigen-specificity platform. Breadth was defined as the fraction of unique TCRs that were SARS-CoV-2-associated, and depth was defined as the fraction of total T cells that were SARS-CoV-2-associated. Using the MIRA data, each spike-specific TCR was mapped to the spike region that the TCR reacts to and placed in a CD4 or CD8 class. Log10-transformed breadth and depth values were compared by one-way ANOVA with Sidak's multiple comparisons tests. Not all clones reach the TCRdb copy of this immuneACCESS table, which keeps in-frame sequences only. Checked studies attribute under half of the gap to unresolved V genes and leave the rest unexplained. The D gene and trimming were derived from the DNA, and the V and J assignments and clone size from that table. Within this sample are 80,000 to 90,000 clones, with 91% of them counted one time only. Less than 5.5% of the sample rests with the top ten.

CDR1 MNHEY and CDR2 SMNVEV were looked up in the germline V gene (reference sequence). The CDR3, from cysteine to phenylalanine, totals 13 residues. Here the CDR3 DNA is all that survives: 39 bases in frame from base 1. The V end gives up 7 bases and the J end 6 bases, leaving 8 bases in the junction not matched to a gene. In light of the paper, this sample's time point label describes: baseline before first vaccination. Sample treatment or condition, as interpreted from the label and publication: meningococcal conjugate vaccine given as trial control. The vaccinee samples were drawn from two UK trials, COV001 and COV002, one of which was a single-blind randomized controlled phase 2/3 trial testing AZD1222 (ChAdOx1 nCoV-19) in healthy adults. For TCRbeta chain sequencing, PBMC samples were collected from trial participants at day 0 and at day 28 after the second dose. Comments on this clone: Its antigen is still unknown. Nothing much larger sits one base from this clone, and base qualities are not available.

Recombination joined TRBV27 with TRBJ1-2; TRBD1 matches 7 bases in the middle. Sequences were derived from peripheral blood, sampled on day 0 of MenACWY control vaccination. The origin of this receptor is an adult in good health. The bases read TGTGCCAGCACCCCCAGACAGGGCCATGGCTACACCTTC. Its amino acids are CASTPRQGHGYTF.